Following are 5 T cell receptor beta chains from one sample sequenced in a study of early T cells in non-severe SARS-CoV-2 infection (dated by TCRdb to about 2021). Receptors were amplified or captured by 5' RACE. TCRdb shows the sequencer as NextSeq 500. Using fastp at Q25 and MiXCR, TCRdb reprocessed the public reads and kept productive beta chains. Records with the same CDR3 protein are collapsed into one entry carrying the most frequent genes and DNA. The table for this sample lists 100,000 to 150,000 distinct CDR3 sequences; under 15% of them were counted only once. The biggest ten clones account for 21% of the sample. Sequenced input: whole blood. The receptors come from an adult who was a healthcare worker with PCR-confirmed SARS-CoV-2 infection or an uninfected control (not recorded which).

The genes are TRBV30 and TRBJ1-5, with D tentatively TRBD1 (5 bases). The CDR3 is made up of 13 amino acids. Looked up from germline, CDR1 is GTSNPN and CDR2 is SVGIG (reference sequence). V lost 1 base and J lost 5, with 9 bases in between. Here the CDR3 DNA reads TGTGCCTGGAGTGCCTGGGGGGATCAGCCCCAGCATTTT. The encoded protein is CAWSAWGDQPQHF.

Turning to this clonotype: The conserved phenylalanine or tryptophan is not found at the CDR3 terminus, so this likely reflects a read error. The chain couples TRBV7-8 to TRBJ2-1; 12 nucleotides agree with TRBD2. Germline CDR1 and CDR2: SGHVS and FQNEAQ. The CDR3 totals 17 residues. J gave up 2 bases and V 5 bases, and 7 bases lay outside the gene matches. DNA of the CDR3: TGTGCCAGCAGCATACGTACTAGCGGGGGGCCCTACAATGAGCAGTTCTCC. It yields the protein CASSIRTSGGPYNEQFS.

The sample holds a few counts of this clonotype. The genes are TRBV5-1 and TRBJ2-7, with a weak D call TRBD1 (5 bases). V lost 4 bases and J 2 bases, leaving 13 bases between the germline ends. The CDR3 length is 14 residues. Per the germline V gene, CDR1 is SGHRS and CDR2 is YFSETQ. CDR3 sequence (DNA): TGCGCCAGCAGCCGGACAACTGACACCTACGAGCAGTACTTC. This encodes CASSRTTDTYEQYF.

The rearrangement joins TRBV6-2 or TRBV6-3 to TRBJ1-2, with 8 bases fitting TRBD1. Germline CDR1 MNHEY, CDR2 SVGEGT. Losses at the gene ends were 6 bases for V and 8 bases for J; bases not matched to a gene: 5. The length of the CDR3 is 12 residues. This CDR3 is CASRGQVTGYTF. CDR3 DNA sequence: TGTGCCAGCAGGGGACAGGTGACCGGCTACACCTTC.

The chain carries TRBV7-6 and TRBJ2-1; TRBD2 might be the D (5 bases). Germline CDR1 reads SGHVS; CDR2 reads FNYEAQ. Trimming removed 5 bases at V and 9 bases at J, with 20 bases between. The CDR3 is made up of 15 amino acids. Here the CDR3 DNA reads TGTGCCAGCAGCCAAGAACGGGATCCTAGAAGTGAGCAGTTCTTC. It codes for CASSQERDPRSEQFF.